At least ten counts were recorded for the clone carrying this T cell receptor beta chain. What it recognizes is unknown. The CDR3 end is not reached by the read, which stops 3 residues before it; the germline J gene fills it in. These data belong to a study of T cell clonality in common variable immunodeficiency. Whole-study results and caveats: Compared with controls, CVID subjects had fewer shared TCRbeta clones.

Sequencing used immunoSEQ multiplex PCR; TCRdb keeps in-frame clones, though not all of them. The table lists roughly 50,000 clones, with no singletons. The CDR3 spans 14 residues. Trimming pared 2 bases from V and 2 bases from J, leaving 9 bases between. CDR1 is SGHTA, CDR2 FQGNSA, per germline. Sequencing was performed on peripheral blood mononuclear cells. V usage is TRBV7-2 and J usage is TRBJ1-1; no clear D gene. The TCR originated in a person aged 18-69 years in good health. The CDR3 is CASSLYSRNTEAFF. The sequenced CDR3 bases are TGTGCCAGCAGCTTATACTCAAGAAACACTGAA.